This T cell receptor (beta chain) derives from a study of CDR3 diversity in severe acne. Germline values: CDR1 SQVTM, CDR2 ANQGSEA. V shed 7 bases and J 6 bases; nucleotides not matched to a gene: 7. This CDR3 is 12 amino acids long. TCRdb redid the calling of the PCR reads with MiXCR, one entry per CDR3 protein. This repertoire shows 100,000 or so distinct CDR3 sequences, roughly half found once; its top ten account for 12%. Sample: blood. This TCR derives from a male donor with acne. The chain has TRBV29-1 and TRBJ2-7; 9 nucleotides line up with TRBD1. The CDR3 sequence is CSAGTGLIEQYF. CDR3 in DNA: TGCAGCGCGGGGACAGGGCTAATCGAGCAGTACTTC.